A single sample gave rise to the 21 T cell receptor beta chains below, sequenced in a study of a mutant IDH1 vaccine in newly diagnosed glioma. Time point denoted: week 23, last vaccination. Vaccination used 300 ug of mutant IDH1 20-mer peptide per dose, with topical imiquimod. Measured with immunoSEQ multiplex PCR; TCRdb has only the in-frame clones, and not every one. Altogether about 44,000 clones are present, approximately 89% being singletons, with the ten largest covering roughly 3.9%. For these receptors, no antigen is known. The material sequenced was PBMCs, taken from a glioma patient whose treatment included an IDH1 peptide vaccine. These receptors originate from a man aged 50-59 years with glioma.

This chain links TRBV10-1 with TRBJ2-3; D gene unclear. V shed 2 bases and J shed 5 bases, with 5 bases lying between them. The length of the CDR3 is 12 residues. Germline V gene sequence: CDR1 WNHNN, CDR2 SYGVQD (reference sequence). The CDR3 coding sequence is TGCGCCAGCAGTGAGCTGGGAGATACGCAGTATTTT. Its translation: CASSELGDTQYF.

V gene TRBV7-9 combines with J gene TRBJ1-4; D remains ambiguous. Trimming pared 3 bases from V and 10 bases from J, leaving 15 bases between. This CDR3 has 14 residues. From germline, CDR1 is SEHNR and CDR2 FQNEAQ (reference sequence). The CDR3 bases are TGTGCCAGCAGCTTGAGTTATGGGGAGATAAAACTGTTTTTT. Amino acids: CASSLSYGEIKLFF.

The CDR3 DNA follows: TGTGCCACCAGCAGAGATTTTAGGGCGAGGTCGCAGGAGACCCAGTACTTC. It yields the protein CATSRDFRARSQETQYF. The chain recombines TRBV15 with TRBJ2-5; no firm D call. CDR3 length equals 17 residues. Germline values: CDR1 LNHNV, CDR2 YYDKDF (reference sequence). The germline V and J ends were trimmed by 0 bases and 5 bases, with 19 bases remaining between them.

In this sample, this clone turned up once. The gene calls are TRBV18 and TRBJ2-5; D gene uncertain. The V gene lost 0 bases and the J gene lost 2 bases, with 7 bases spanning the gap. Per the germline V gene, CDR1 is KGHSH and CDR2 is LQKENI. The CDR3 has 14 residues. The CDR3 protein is CASSPPRSQETQYF. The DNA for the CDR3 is TGTGCCAGCTCACCACCGCGATCTCAAGAGACCCAGTACTTC.

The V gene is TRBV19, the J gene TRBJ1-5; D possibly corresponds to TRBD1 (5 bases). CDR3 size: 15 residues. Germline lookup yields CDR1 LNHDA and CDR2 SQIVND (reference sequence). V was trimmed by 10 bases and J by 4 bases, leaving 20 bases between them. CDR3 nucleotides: TGTGCCACCACCGACCCAGGTACAGGAAATCAGCCCCAGCATTTT. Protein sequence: CATTDPGTGNQPQHF.

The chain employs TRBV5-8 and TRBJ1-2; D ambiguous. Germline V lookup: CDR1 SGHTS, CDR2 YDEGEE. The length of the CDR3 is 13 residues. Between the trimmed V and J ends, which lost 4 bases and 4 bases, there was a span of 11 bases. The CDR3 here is CASSPGYFYGYTF. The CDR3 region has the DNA TGTGCCAGCAGCCCGGGATATTTCTATGGCTACACCTTC.

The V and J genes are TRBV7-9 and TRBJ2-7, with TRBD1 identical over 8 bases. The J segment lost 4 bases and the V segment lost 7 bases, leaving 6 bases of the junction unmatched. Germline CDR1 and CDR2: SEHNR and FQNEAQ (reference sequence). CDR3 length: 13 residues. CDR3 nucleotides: TGTGCCAGCATTGGACAGGGTTCGTACGAGCAGTACTTC. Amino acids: CASIGQGSYEQYF.

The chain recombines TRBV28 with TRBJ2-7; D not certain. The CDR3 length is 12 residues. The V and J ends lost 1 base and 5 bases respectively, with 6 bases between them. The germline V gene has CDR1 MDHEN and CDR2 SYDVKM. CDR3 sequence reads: CASSLSMDEQYF. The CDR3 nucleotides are TGTGCCAGCAGTTTATCAATGGACGAGCAGTACTTC.

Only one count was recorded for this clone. DNA for the CDR3: TGTGCCAGCAGTTTGTTGGTGTCTGGAGGGGGCTACACCTTC. Translating gives CASSLLVSGGGYTF. The chain has TRBV28 and TRBJ1-2; D ambiguous. The ends were cut back, 3 bases at V and 8 bases at J, with 16 bases in the middle. The CDR3 is 14 amino acids. CDR1 MDHEN and CDR2 SYDVKM come from the germline V gene.

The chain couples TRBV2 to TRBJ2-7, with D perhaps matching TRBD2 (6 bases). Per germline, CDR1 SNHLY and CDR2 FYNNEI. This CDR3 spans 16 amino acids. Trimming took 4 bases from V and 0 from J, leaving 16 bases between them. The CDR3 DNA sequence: TGTGCCAGCAGTGCTACGGGGCGGGAAGGCTCCTACGAGCAGTACTTC. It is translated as CASSATGREGSYEQYF.

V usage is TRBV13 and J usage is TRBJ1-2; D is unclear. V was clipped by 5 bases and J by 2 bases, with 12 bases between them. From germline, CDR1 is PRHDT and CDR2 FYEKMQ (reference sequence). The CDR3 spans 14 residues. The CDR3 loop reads CASSPPTLNYGYTF. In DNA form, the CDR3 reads TGTGCCAGCAGCCCCCCGACACTCAACTATGGCTACACCTTC.

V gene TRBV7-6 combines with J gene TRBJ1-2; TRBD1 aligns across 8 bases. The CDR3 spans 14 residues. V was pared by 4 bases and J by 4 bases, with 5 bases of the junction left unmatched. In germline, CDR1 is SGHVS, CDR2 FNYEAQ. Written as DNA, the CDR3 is TGTGCCAGCAGCTCCCTGGACAGGGCCTATGGCTACACCTTC. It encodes CASSSLDRAYGYTF.

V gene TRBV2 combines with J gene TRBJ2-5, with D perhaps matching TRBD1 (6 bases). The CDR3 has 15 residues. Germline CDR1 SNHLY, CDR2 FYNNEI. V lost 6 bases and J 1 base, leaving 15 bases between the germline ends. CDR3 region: CASRYQGNPQETQYF. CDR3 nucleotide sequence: TGTGCCAGCAGGTATCAGGGGAACCCCCAAGAGACCCAGTACTTC.

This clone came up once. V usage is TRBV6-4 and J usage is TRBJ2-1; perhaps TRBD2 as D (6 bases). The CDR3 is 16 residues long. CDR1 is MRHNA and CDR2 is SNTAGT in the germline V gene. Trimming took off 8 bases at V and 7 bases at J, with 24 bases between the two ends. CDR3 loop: CASSFLRGEAGNEQFF. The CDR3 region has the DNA TGTGCCAGCTCCTTCTTAAGAGGGGAGGCTGGAAATGAGCAGTTCTTC.

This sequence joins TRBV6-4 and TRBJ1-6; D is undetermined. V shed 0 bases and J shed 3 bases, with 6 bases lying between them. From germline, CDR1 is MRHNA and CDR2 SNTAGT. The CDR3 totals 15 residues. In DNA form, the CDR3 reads TGTGCCAGCAGTGACTCGGGAGGCTATAATTCACCCCTCCACTTT. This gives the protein CASSDSGGYNSPLHF.

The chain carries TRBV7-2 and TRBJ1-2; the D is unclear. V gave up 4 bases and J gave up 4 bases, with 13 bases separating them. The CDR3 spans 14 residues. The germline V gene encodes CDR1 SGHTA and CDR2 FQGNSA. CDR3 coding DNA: TGTGCCAGCAGCTCGCAACTGACGGGCTATGGCTACACCTTC. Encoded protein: CASSSQLTGYGYTF.

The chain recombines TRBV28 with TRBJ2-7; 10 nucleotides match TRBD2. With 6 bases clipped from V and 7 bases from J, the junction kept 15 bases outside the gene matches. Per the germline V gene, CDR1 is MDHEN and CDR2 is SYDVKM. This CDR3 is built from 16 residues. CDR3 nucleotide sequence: TGTGCCAGCAGCTCCTTAAGAGCGGGAGGGCCTCGAGAGCAGTACTTC. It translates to CASSSLRAGGPREQYF.

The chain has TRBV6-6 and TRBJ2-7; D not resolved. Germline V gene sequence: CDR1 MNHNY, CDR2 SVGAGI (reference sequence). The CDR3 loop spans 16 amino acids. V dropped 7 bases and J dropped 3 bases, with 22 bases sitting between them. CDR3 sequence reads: CASTDVGTDSDYEQYF. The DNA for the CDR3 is TGTGCCAGCACAGACGTGGGCACCGATTCGGACTACGAGCAGTACTTC.

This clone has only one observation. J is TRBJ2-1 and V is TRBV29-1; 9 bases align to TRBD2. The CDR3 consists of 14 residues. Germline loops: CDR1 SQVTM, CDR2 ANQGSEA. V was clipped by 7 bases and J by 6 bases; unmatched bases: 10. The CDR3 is CSARPAGGPNEQFF. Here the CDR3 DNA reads TGCAGCGCCCGGCCGGCGGGAGGGCCCAATGAGCAGTTCTTC.

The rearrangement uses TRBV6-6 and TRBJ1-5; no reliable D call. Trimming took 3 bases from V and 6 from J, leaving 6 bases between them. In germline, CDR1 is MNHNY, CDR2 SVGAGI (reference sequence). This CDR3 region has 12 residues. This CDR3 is CASSYSGQPQHF. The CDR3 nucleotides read TGTGCCAGCAGTTATTCGGGTCAGCCCCAGCATTTT.

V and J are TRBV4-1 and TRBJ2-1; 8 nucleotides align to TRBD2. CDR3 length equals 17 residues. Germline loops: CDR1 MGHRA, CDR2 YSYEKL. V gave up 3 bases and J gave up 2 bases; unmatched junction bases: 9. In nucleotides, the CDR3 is TGCGCCAGCAGCCATACCAACCGGCGGGGGGCCTACAATGAGCAGTTCTTC. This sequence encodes CASSHTNRRGAYNEQFF.